These T cell receptor beta chains were read from a single sample in a study of T cell repertoires in cytomegalovirus infection. TCRdb processed the reads anew with MiXCR; each CDR3 protein has one entry. Counted here are 150,000 to 200,000 distinct CDR3 sequences, 28% occurring once; the ten biggest clones make up 31%. The sequencing input was PBMCs. Receptors were obtained from a human donor in good health (CMV status not recorded). Some clones in this sample may be carry-over from other donors' samples. Both conserved end residues are part of each CDR3. D genes are given only for firm matches. Size is stated for part of the rows, as once, few or many counts, or as a class when the clone is expanded.

>TRBJ1-2|many|TRBV7-9|.
TGTGCCAGCAGCTTGACCGAAGGAGGCTACACCTTC
CASSLTEGGYTF
>TRBJ2-1|few|TRBV18|TRBD2
TGTGCCAGCTCATCAGGACTAGCGGGGGGGCCGGGAGAGCAGTTCTTC
CASSSGLAGGPGEQFF
>TRBJ2-1|.|TRBV6-2/TRBV6-3|.
TGTGCCAGCAGTAACAGGGACGAGCAGTTCTTC
CASSNRDEQFF
>TRBJ1-1|many|TRBV18|.
TGTGCCAGCTCAACGGGTAACCGAAATGAAGCTTTCTTT
CASSTGNRNEAFF
>TRBJ1-1|few|TRBV12-3/TRBV12-4|TRBD1
TGTGCCAGCAACACAGGGGCGAACACTGAAGCTTTCTTT
CASNTGANTEAFF
>TRBJ1-1|.|TRBV6-1|TRBD1
TGTGCCAGCAGTTCGACCACCGACAGGGAAAGGATGAACACTGAAGCTTTCTTT
CASSSTTDRERMNTEAFF
>TRBJ1-1|.|TRBV12-3/TRBV12-4|.
TGTGCCAGCAGATTTACTGTTCGGGTGAACACTGAAGCTTTCTTT
CASRFTVRVNTEAFF
>TRBJ2-2|.|TRBV7-8|TRBD1
TGTGCCAGCAGACAGGGGGTCATCGGGGAGCTGTTTTTT
CASRQGVIGELFF
>TRBJ2-5|.|TRBV6-2/TRBV6-3|.
TGTGCCAGCAGTTACTACGACTCTCAAGAGACCCAGTACTTC
CASSYYDSQETQYF
>TRBJ2-3|.|TRBV20-1|.
TGCAGTTTACAGGACCCTCGCACAGATACGCAGTATTTT
CSLQDPRTDTQYF
>TRBJ1-1|few|TRBV12-3/TRBV12-4|.
TGTGCCAGCAGCCTCAATGGGGGCCCTAACACTGAAGCTTTCTTT
CASSLNGGPNTEAFF
>TRBJ1-6|once|TRBV3-1|.
TGTGCCAGCAGCCTCTTTAATTCACCCCTCCACTTT
CASSLFNSPLHF
>TRBJ1-5|.|TRBV7-8|TRBD1
TGTGCCAGCAGCCGGGACAGGGATTATAGCAATCAGCCCCAGCATTTT
CASSRDRDYSNQPQHF
>TRBJ2-7|.|TRBV5-1|TRBD1
TGCGCCAGCAGCTTGGAAGGCAGGGGGCATTACGAGCAGTACTTC
CASSLEGRGHYEQYF
>TRBJ1-1|.|TRBV12-3/TRBV12-4|TRBD1
TGTGCCAGCAGTTTCACAGGGGGTGGCACTGAAGCTTTCTTT
CASSFTGGGTEAFF
>TRBJ1-3|many|TRBV7-6|TRBD1
TGTGCCAGCAGCTTTGGACAGGGGCCTGGAAACACCATATATTTT
CASSFGQGPGNTIYF
>TRBJ2-7|few|TRBV7-6|TRBD1
TGTGCCAGCAGCCCGGGACAGCCGACCTACGAGCAGTACTTC
CASSPGQPTYEQYF
>TRBJ2-2|.|TRBV6-5|TRBD2
TGTGCCAGCAGTTATCAGCGGGGGGGTAACACCGGGGAGCTGTTTTTT
CASSYQRGGNTGELFF
>TRBJ2-7|.|TRBV7-2|.
TGTGCCAGCAGCTTATTTCTCGTCGGAAGCTCCTACGAGCAGTACTTC
CASSLFLVGSSYEQYF
>TRBJ2-6|many|TRBV7-6|.
TGTGCCAGCAGCTTAGAGGGCTCTGGGGCCAACGTCCTGACTTTC
CASSLEGSGANVLTF
>TRBJ1-1|few|TRBV2|.
TGTGCCAGCAGAGCCCTCACAGGGAAAGGTGAAGCTTTCTTT
CASRALTGKGEAFF
>TRBJ2-3|.|TRBV7-8|TRBD2
TGTGCCAGCAGCTTAGCTCAGCTCACTAGCGGGGCAACAGATACGCAGTATTTT
CASSLAQLTSGATDTQYF
>TRBJ1-1|many|TRBV7-2|.
TGTGCCAGCAGCTTACGACAGCTAACTGAAGCTTTCTTT
CASSLRQLTEAFF
>TRBJ1-2|.|TRBV5-1|.
TGCGCCAGCAGCTTGGTCGGGGGAAGCTATGGCTACACCTTC
CASSLVGGSYGYTF
>TRBJ1-6|few|TRBV6-6|.
TGTGCCAGCAGTTACTCGGGGGACAATGATTCACCCCTCCACTTT
CASSYSGDNDSPLHF
>TRBJ1-2|few|TRBV7-2|.
TGTGCCAGCAGCCCCAACCAACAAGGGGGGGCTGGCTACACCTTC
CASSPNQQGGAGYTF
>TRBJ2-1|.|TRBV7-2|.
TGTGCCAGCAGCCCCACCGGCGGGCTCAATGAGCAGTTCTTC
CASSPTGGLNEQFF
>TRBJ2-6|.|TRBV27|TRBD1
TGTGCCAGCAGCCTATCAGGGACAGGGTACGGGGCCAACGTCCTGACTTTC
CASSLSGTGYGANVLTF
>TRBJ1-4|.|TRBV7-9|TRBD1
TGTGCCAGCAGCCTAAACACAGGGGACGAAAAACTGTTTTTT
CASSLNTGDEKLFF
>TRBJ2-1|many|TRBV7-2|.
TGTGCCAGCAGCTTAGCTCGTACGGGTGAGCAGTTCTTC
CASSLARTGEQFF
>TRBJ1-2|.|TRBV6-6|.
TGTGCCAGCAGTGAGAACAGCCTCCCAGGGGGCTACACCTTC
CASSENSLPGGYTF
>TRBJ2-3|.|TRBV6-6|.
TGTGCCAGCAGTTACTCCAGTTCGGGGGCTGGCACAGATACGCAGTATTTT
CASSYSSSGAGTDTQYF
>TRBJ2-2|few|TRBV7-6|.
TGTGCTAGCAGCTTAGACGCCGGGGAGCTGTTTTTT
CASSLDAGELFF
>TRBJ1-2|.|TRBV14|.
TGTGCCAGCAGCCGCGGCATCACCGGCAACTATGGCTACACCTTC
CASSRGITGNYGYTF
>TRBJ1-1|few|TRBV19|.
TGTGCCAGTAGTATTGCACCGAACACTGAAGCTTTCTTT
CASSIAPNTEAFF
>TRBJ2-7|once|TRBV7-6|TRBD1
TGTGCCAGCAGCCCCCCGGGACAGGGCCTCTACGAGCAGTACTTC
CASSPPGQGLYEQYF
>TRBJ1-2|.|TRBV7-2|.
TGTGCCAGCAGCTTAGGACAGCGGTATGGCTACACCTTC
CASSLGQRYGYTF
>TRBJ1-2|few|TRBV10-2|.
TGCGCCAGCAGTGATATGGTGAGGGTTAACTATGGCTACACCTTC
CASSDMVRVNYGYTF
>TRBJ2-7|few|TRBV18|TRBD1
TGTGCCAGCTCACCGTTTGGACAGGCCGGGTTCCCCTCCTACGAGCAGTACTTC
CASSPFGQAGFPSYEQYF
>TRBJ2-3|.|TRBV29-1|.
TGCAGCGTTGAGGATGGGGTGGATACGCAGTATTTT
CSVEDGVDTQYF
>TRBJ2-1|.|TRBV7-3|.
TGTGCCAGCAGCTTAGGGGCGAAGGAGCAGTTCTTC
CASSLGAKEQFF
>TRBJ1-1|few|TRBV7-4|.
TGTGCCAGCAGCCCCCAGATACCGGGCACTGAAGCTTTCTTT
CASSPQIPGTEAFF
>TRBJ1-5|.|TRBV20-1|TRBD1
TGCAGTGCTCGGGACAGGGATTTTCAGGAGCCCCAGCATTTT
CSARDRDFQEPQHF
>TRBJ2-4|few|TRBV6-2/TRBV6-3|.
TGTGCCAGCAGCCCCCCAGGGCTGGCCAAAAACATTCAGTACTTC
CASSPPGLAKNIQYF
>TRBJ1-4|.|TRBV7-9|.
TGTGCCAGCAGCCCCCGAAGACAGGCGGGTGAAAAACTGTTTTTT
CASSPRRQAGEKLFF
>TRBJ1-5|.|TRBV6-6|.
TGTGCCAGCAGTTACTCCACAGAGGATCAGCCCCAGCATTTT
CASSYSTEDQPQHF